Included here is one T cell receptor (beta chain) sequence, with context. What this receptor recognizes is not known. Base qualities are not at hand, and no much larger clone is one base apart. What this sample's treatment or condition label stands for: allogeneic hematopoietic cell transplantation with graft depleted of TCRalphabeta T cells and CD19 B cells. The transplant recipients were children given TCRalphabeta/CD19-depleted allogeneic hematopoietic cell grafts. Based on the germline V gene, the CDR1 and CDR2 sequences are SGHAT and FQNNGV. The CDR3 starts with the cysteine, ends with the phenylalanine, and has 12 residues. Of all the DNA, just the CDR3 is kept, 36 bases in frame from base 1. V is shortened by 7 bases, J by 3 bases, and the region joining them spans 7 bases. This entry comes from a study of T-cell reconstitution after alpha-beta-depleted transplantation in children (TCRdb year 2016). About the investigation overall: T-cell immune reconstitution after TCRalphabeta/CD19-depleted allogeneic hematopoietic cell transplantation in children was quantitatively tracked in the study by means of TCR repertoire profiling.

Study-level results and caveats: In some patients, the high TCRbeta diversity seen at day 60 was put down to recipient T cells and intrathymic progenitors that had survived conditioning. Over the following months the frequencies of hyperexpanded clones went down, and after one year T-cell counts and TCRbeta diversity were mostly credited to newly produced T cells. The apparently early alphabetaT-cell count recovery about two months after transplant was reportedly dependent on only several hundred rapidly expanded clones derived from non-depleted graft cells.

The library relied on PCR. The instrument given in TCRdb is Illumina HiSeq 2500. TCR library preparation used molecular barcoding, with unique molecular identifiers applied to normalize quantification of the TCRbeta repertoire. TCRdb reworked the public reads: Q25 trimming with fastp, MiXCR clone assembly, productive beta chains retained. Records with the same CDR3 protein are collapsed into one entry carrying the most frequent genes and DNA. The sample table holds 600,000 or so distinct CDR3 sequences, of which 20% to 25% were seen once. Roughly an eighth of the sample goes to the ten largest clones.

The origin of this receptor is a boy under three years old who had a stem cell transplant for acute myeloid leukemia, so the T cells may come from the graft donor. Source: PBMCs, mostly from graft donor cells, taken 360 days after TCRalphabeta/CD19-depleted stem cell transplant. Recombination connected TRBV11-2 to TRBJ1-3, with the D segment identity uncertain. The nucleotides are TGTGCCAGCAAGCAATATGGAAACACCATATATTTT. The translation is CASKQYGNTIYF. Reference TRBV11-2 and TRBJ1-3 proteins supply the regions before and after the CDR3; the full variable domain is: EAGVAQSPRYKIIEKRQSVAFWCNPISGHATLYWYQQILGQGPKLLIQFQNNGVVDDSQLPKDRFSAERLKGVDSTLKIQPAKLEDSAVYLCASKQYGNTIYFGEGSWLTVV.